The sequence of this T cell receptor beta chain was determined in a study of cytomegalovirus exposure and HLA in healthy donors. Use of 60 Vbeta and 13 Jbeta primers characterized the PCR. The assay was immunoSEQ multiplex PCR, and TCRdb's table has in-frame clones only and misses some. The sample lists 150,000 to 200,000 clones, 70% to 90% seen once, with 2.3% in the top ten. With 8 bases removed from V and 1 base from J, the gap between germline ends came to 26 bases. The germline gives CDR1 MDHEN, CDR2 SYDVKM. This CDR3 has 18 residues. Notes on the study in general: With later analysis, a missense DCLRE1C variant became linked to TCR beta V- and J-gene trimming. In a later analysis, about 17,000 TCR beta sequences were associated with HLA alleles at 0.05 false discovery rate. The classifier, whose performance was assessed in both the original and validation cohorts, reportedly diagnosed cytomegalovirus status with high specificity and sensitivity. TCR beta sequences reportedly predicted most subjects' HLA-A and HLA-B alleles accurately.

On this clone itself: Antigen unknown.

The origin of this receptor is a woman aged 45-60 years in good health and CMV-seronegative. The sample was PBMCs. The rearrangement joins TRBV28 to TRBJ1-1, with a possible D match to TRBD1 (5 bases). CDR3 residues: CASQTGQGIPLSNTEAFF. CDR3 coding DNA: TGTGCCAGCCAAACCGGGCAGGGAATACCCCTTTCGAACACTGAAGCTTTCTTT.